The clone carrying this T cell receptor beta chain was recorded a few times. Its antigen is as yet unknown. This entry is derived from a study of T cell repertoires in cytomegalovirus infection. Background on the study: An indication of both CMV infection and matching HLA type came from public TCR beta signatures. Overall study findings and caveats: HLA-C-restricted TCR beta clonotypes specific for CMV led the ex vivo response. Pooled public TCR beta family frequency picked out CMV carriers with the relevant HLA.

TCRdb used MiXCR to reprocess the reads, holding one entry per CDR3 protein. This sample carries about 300,000 distinct CDR3 sequences, approximately 10% of them seen once, and the ten largest clones take around 2.4%. The germline gives CDR1 WNHNN, CDR2 SYGVQD (reference sequence). With 2 bases removed from V and 2 bases from J, the gap between germline ends came to 16 bases. The CDR3 is 17 amino acids. This TCR was sampled from a human donor in good health (CMV status not recorded). Some clones in this sample may be carry-over from other donors' samples. This rearrangement joins TRBV10-1 to TRBJ2-1; maybe TRBD1 (6 bases). Sequencing input: PBMCs. The CDR3 loop reads CASSERRAGDPYNEQFF. The DNA of the CDR3 is TGCGCCAGCAGTGAGAGACGAGCAGGGGACCCCTACAATGAGCAGTTCTTC.